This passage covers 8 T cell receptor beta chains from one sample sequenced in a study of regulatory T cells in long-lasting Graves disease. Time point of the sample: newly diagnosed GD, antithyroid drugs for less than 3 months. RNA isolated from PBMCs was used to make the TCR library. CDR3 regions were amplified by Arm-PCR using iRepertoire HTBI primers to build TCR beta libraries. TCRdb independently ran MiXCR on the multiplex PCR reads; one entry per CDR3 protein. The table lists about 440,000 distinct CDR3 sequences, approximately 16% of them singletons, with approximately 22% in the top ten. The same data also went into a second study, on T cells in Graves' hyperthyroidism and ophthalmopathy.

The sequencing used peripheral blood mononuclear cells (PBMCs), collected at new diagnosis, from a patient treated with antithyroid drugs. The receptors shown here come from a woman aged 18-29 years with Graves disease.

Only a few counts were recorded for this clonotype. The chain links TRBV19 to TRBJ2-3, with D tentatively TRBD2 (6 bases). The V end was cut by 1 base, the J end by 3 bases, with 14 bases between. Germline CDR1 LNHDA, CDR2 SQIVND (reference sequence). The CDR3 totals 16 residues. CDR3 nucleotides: TGTGCCAGTAGTATAGTAGTCGCAGGAGGGACAGATACGCAGTATTTT. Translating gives CASSIVVAGGTDTQYF.

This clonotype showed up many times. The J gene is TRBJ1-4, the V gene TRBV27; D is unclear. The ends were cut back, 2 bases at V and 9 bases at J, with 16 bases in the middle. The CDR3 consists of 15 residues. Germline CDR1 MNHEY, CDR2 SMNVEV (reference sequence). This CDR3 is CASSLMNLGPQKLFF. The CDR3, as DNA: TGTGCCAGCAGTTTAATGAACTTGGGTCCGCAAAAACTGTTTTTT.

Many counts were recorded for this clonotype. The DNA for the CDR3 is TGTGCCACCCGCCTCGGAGGGGGCGCTGAGCAGTTCTTC. It encodes CATRLGGGAEQFF. This sequence joins TRBV7-2 and TRBJ2-1, with a weak D call TRBD1 (7 bases). This CDR3 region has 13 residues. Germline loops: CDR1 SGHTA, CDR2 FQGNSA. V was pared by 10 bases and J by 9 bases, with 19 bases between.

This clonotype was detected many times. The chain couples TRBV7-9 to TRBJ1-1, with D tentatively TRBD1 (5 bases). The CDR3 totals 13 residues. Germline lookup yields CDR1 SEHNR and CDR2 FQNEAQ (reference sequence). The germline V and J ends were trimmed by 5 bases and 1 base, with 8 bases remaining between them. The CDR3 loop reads CASSGGWNTEAFF. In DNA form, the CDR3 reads TGTGCCAGCAGCGGGGGATGGAACACTGAAGCTTTCTTT.

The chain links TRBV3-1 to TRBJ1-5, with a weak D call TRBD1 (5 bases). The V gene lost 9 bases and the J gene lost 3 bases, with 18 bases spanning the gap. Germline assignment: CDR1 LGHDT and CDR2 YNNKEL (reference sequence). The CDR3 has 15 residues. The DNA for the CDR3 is TGTGCCAGTAGTCCCCGGGACGGACCCAATCAGCCCCAGCATTTT. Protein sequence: CASSPRDGPNQPQHF.

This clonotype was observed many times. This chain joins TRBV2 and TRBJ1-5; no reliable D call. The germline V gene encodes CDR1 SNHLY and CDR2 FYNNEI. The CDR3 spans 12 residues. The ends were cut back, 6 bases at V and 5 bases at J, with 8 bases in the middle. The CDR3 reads CASRGTDQPQHF. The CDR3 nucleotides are TGTGCCAGCAGGGGCACAGATCAGCCCCAGCATTTT.

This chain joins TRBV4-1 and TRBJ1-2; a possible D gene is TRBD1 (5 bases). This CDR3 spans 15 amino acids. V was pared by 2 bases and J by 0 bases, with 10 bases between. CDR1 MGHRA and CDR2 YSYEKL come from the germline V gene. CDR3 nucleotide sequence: TGCGCCAGCAGCCAACCGGGACGGACTAACTATGGCTACACCTTC. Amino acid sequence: CASSQPGRTNYGYTF.

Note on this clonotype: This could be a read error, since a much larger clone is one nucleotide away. CDR3 amino acids: CASSIAGGGTDTQYF. The CDR3 bases are TGTGCCAGCAGCATAGCGGGAGGGGGCACAGATACGCAGTATTTT. The gene calls are TRBV7-6 and TRBJ2-3; 11 positions agree with TRBD2. Germline V gene data show CDR1 as SGHVS and CDR2 as FNYEAQ. This CDR3 has 15 residues. Together with reference TRBV7-6 and TRBJ2-3, the CDR3 gives the full variable domain: GAGVSQSPRYKVTKRGQDVALRCDPISGHVSLYWYRQALGQGPEFLTYFNYEAQQDKSGLPNDRFSAERPEGSISTLTIQRTEQRDSAMYRCASSIAGGGTDTQYFGPGTRLTVL.